This T cell receptor (beta chain) was profiled in a study of T cell repertoires in cytomegalovirus infection. Study as a whole: Public TCR beta signatures indicated both CMV infection and matching HLA type. Study-wide results and caveats: Public TCR beta family frequency separated CMV-and-HLA carriers, including in an independent cohort.

This clonotype was recorded once. What it binds is unknown. TCRdb ran MiXCR on the reads and lists one entry per CDR3 protein. The sample records approximately 500,000 distinct CDR3 sequences, over 9% being singletons. The sample taken for sequencing was PBMCs. The clonotype was recovered from a human donor in good health (CMV status not recorded). Some clones in this sample may be carry-over from other donors' samples.

The CDR3 sequence is CAWSARPGELFF. Here the CDR3 DNA reads TGTGCCTGGAGTGCTCGGCCCGGGGAGCTGTTTTTT. The rearrangement uses TRBV30 and TRBJ2-2; D is uncertain. The V gene's germline CDR1 is GTSNPN and CDR2 SVGIG (reference sequence). The V gene lost 1 base and the J gene lost 6 bases, with 6 bases spanning the gap. The length of the CDR3 is 12 residues. Based on the CDR3 plus reference TRBV30 and TRBJ2-2, the full variable domain is SQTIHQWPATLVQPVGSPLSLECTVEGTSNPNLYWYRQAAGRGLQLLFYSVGIGQISSEVPQNLSASRPQDRQFILSSKKLLLSDSGFYLCAWSARPGELFFGEGSRLTVL.